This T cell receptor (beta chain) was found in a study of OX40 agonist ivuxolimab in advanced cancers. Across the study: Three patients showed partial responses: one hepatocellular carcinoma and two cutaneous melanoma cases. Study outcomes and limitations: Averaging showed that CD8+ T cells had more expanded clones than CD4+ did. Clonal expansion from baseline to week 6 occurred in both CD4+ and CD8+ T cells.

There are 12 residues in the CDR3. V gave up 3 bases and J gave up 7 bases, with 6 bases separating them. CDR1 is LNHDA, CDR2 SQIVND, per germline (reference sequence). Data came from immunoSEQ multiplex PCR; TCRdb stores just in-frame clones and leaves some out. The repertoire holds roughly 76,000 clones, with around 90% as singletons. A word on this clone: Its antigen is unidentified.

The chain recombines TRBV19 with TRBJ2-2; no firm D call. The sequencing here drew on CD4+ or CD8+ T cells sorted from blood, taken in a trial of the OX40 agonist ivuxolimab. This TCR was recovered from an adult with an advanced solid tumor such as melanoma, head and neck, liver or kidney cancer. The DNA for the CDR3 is TGTGCCAGTAGTATCGTCGGCGGGGAGCTGTTTTTT. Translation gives CASSIVGGELFF.